What follows are 19 T cell receptor beta chains derived from one specimen sequenced in a study of graft-versus-host responses after intestinal transplantation. This table comes from immunoSEQ multiplex PCR, and its TCRdb copy is limited to in-frame clones, with some not included. The sample lists tens of thousands of clones, less than 95% seen once, with 0.22% in the top ten. No antigen has been assigned to these receptors. Sequencing used unstimulated CD4+ T cells sorted from spleen or lymph node cells, obtained before transplant. The receptors originated from a human donor who was the organ donor for an intestinal transplant.

The gene calls are TRBV29-1 and TRBJ1-2; the match to TRBD1 covers 10 bases. Germline V gene data show CDR1 as SQVTM and CDR2 as ANQGSEA. Trimming removed 6 bases from V and 2 bases from J; junction bases left unmatched: 3. The CDR3 contains 13 residues. The CDR3: CSVDRGRNYGYTF. CDR3 bases: TGCAGCGTCGACAGGGGGCGCAACTATGGCTACACCTTC.

The count of this clone is one. This chain joins TRBV6-1 and TRBJ1-4; no clear D. Deletions cut 4 bases from V and 0 bases from J, with 9 bases between. From germline, CDR1 is MNHNS and CDR2 SASEGT. This CDR3 is 15 amino acids long. Here the CDR3 DNA reads TGTGCCAGCAGTGGACCGGGGTCAACTAATGAAAAACTGTTTTTT. It specifies CASSGPGSTNEKLFF.

With regard to this clone: Sequence at one end of the junction differs from germline and may be a read error. The rearrangement links TRBV13 to TRBJ2-2, with TRBD2 matching 10 bases. This CDR3 comprises 19 residues. The V gene's germline CDR1 is PRHDT and CDR2 FYEKMQ (reference sequence). CDR3 sequence (DNA): TGTGCCAGCAGCTTAGGCAGTCGGCTAGCGGGAGATAACACCGGGGAGCTGTCTTTT. This gives the protein CASSLGSRLAGDNTGELSF.

The chain recombines TRBV10-3 with TRBJ1-2; D is unclear. V was cut by 3 bases and J by 2 bases, with 4 bases left in between. Germline V gene data show CDR1 as ENHRY and CDR2 as SYGVKD. The length of the CDR3 is 12 residues. CDR3 sequence (DNA): TGTGCCATCAGTGATGCCAACTATGGCTACACCTTC. This codes for CAISDANYGYTF.

The rearrangement joins TRBV27 to TRBJ2-7; TRBD1 agrees at 11 bases. This CDR3 has 17 amino acids. With V trimmed by 3 bases and J by 3 bases, 10 bases remained unmatched. Germline assignment: CDR1 MNHEY and CDR2 SMNVEV (reference sequence). CDR3 residues: CASSLSRDRGEGYEQYF. CDR3 DNA: TGTGCCAGCAGTTTGTCCCGGGACAGGGGGGAAGGCTACGAGCAGTACTTC.

The rearrangement uses TRBV4-2 and TRBJ2-7; D unresolved. The CDR3 contains 13 residues. Germline V gives CDR1 LGHNA, CDR2 YNFKEQ. Trimming pared 0 bases from V and 0 bases from J, leaving 3 bases between. The CDR3 DNA sequence: TGTGCCAGCAGCCAAGACAGCTCCTACGAGCAGTACTTC. The encoded protein is CASSQDSSYEQYF.

This chain uses TRBV5-8 with TRBJ2-6, with a possible D match to TRBD1 (6 bases). The CDR3 consists of 14 residues. Germline V gene lookup returns CDR1 SGHTS and CDR2 YDEGEE. The V end lost 3 bases, the J end lost 2 bases, and 6 bases lay between the germline ends. Written as DNA, the CDR3 is TGTGCCAGCAGCTGGGGGCCTGGGGCCAACGTCCTGACTTTC. This sequence encodes CASSWGPGANVLTF.

The J gene is TRBJ1-2, the V gene TRBV19; D perhaps matches TRBD1 (5 bases). V lost 7 bases and J lost 3, with 15 bases in between. The germline gives CDR1 LNHDA, CDR2 SQIVND (reference sequence). This CDR3 has 14 amino acids. Written as DNA, the CDR3 is TGTGCCAGTAACCGGGACGTAGGCCACTATGGCTACACCTTC. Protein sequence: CASNRDVGHYGYTF.

This sequence joins TRBV30 and TRBJ2-3; D is possibly TRBD2 (6 bases). The CDR3 contains 12 residues. V lost 7 bases and J lost 1, with 9 bases in between. CDR1 is GTSNPN and CDR2 is SVGIG in the germline V gene (reference sequence). The CDR3 coding sequence is TGTGCCTTCGAGCGGGGCACAGATACGCAGTATTTT. Translating gives CAFERGTDTQYF.

This clone was seen once. This chain connects TRBV9 to TRBJ1-5, with D possibly TRBD1 on 5 matching bases. CDR1 is SGDLS, CDR2 YYNGEE, per germline. This CDR3 has 16 residues. The V end was cut by 3 bases, the J end by 1 base, with 14 bases between. CDR3 nucleotide sequence: TGTGCCAGCAGCGGTGAGTTGGGGCCGAGCAATCAGCCCCAGCATTTT. Encoded protein: CASSGELGPSNQPQHF.

The chain joins TRBV7-3 to TRBJ2-5, with a weak D call TRBD1 (6 bases). V dropped 5 bases and J dropped 4 bases, with 17 bases sitting between them. This CDR3 has 15 residues. The V gene's germline CDR1 is SGHTA and CDR2 FQGTGA. The CDR3 DNA follows: TGTGCCAGCAGCGAAGGGGGTTTTACGGGAGAGACCCAGTACTTC. Translated, it gives CASSEGGFTGETQYF.

This chain links TRBV7-2 with TRBJ2-7; 9 bases fit TRBD1. CDR1 SGHTA and CDR2 FQGNSA come from the germline V gene. Trimming removed 6 bases from V and 2 bases from J; junction bases left unmatched: 5. The CDR3 has 14 residues. The CDR3 DNA reads as TGTGCCAGCAGTTATACAGGGGGCCCCTACGAGCAGTACTTC. Its translation: CASSYTGGPYEQYF.

The V and J genes are TRBV4-2 and TRBJ2-3, with 12 positions matching TRBD2. There are 19 residues in the CDR3. Looked up from germline, CDR1 is LGHNA and CDR2 is YNFKEQ. Trimming removed 3 bases from V and 4 bases from J; junction bases left unmatched: 14. The CDR3 sequence is CASSHPRRTSGVIPDTQYF. The CDR3 DNA follows: TGTGCCAGCAGCCACCCTAGACGGACTAGCGGGGTTATTCCAGATACGCAGTATTTT.

The genes are TRBV11-2 and TRBJ1-6; TRBD1 might be the D (6 bases). The CDR3 is 17 residues long. Looked up from germline, CDR1 is SGHAT and CDR2 is FQNNGV. V lost 1 base to trimming and J lost 6 bases, with 16 bases between them. CDR3 sequence: CASSLGTQGLGNSPLHF. The CDR3 DNA is TGTGCCAGCAGCTTAGGGACACAGGGTCTGGGTAATTCACCCCTCCACTTT.

The V gene is TRBV7-2, the J gene TRBJ2-3, with D possibly being TRBD2 (5 bases). The germline gives CDR1 SGHTA, CDR2 FQGNSA. V gave up 0 bases and J gave up 2 bases, with 9 bases separating them. This CDR3 region has 15 residues. The CDR3 loop reads CASSLAGVPTDTQYF. As DNA, the CDR3 is TGTGCCAGCAGCTTAGCCGGGGTGCCCACAGATACGCAGTATTTT.

This chain links TRBV5-4 with TRBJ2-4; no clear D gene. V was clipped by 4 bases and J by 0 bases, with 14 bases between them. This CDR3 contains 16 residues. Per germline, CDR1 SGHNT and CDR2 YYREEE (reference sequence). CDR3 nucleotide sequence: TGTGCCAGCAGCCCCGACTTAACTCTAGCCAAAAACATTCAGTACTTC. This codes for CASSPDLTLAKNIQYF.

This sequence joins TRBV30 and TRBJ1-5; D unclear. The germline gives CDR1 GTSNPN, CDR2 SVGIG (reference sequence). CDR3 length: 14 residues. Trimming cost V 4 bases and J 7 bases, with 17 bases left between them. The DNA for the CDR3 is TGTGCCTGGAACCTCGGACGGGGAAGCCAGCCCCAGCATTTT. Translating it yields CAWNLGRGSQPQHF.

The chain is built from TRBV20-1 and TRBJ1-2; D is unclear. The CDR3 extends over 11 amino acids. CDR1 is DFQATT and CDR2 is SNEGSKA in the germline V gene (reference sequence). Between the trimmed V and J ends, which lost 6 bases and 5 bases, there was a span of 10 bases. The DNA for the CDR3 is TGCAGTGCCTCCCCGGGTTATGGCTACACCTTC. It translates to CSASPGYGYTF.

The V call is TRBV18, the J call TRBJ2-2; D gene unclear. The CDR3 contains 14 residues. Trimming took off 3 bases at V and 1 base at J, with 6 bases between the two ends. Germline V gene lookup returns CDR1 KGHSH and CDR2 LQKENI. Here the CDR3 reads CASSPNWNTGELFF. The CDR3 bases are TGTGCCAGCTCACCTAACTGGAACACCGGGGAGCTGTTTTTT.